One and the same sample provided the 5 T cell receptor beta chains below, sequenced in a study of shared clonotypes between healthy human individuals. Method: immunoSEQ multiplex PCR; TCRdb's copy keeps in-frame clones and lacks some. The table lists roughly 660,000 clones, around 90% of them singletons. The material sequenced was memory CD8+ T cells from PBMCs. Indicated subset: CD45RO+ cells pooled with CCR7-negative TemRA cells. The origin of the receptors is a man aged 18 to 29 in good health. Some clones in this sample may be carry-over from other donors' samples.

CDR3 in DNA: TGTGCCAGCAGTCCATTCCGAGGGGGGGCCTATGGCTACACCTTC. This encodes CASSPFRGGAYGYTF. The rearrangement links TRBV28 to TRBJ1-2; tentative D call: TRBD1 (6 bases). This CDR3 region has 15 residues. The germline V gene encodes CDR1 MDHEN and CDR2 SYDVKM. The V and J ends lost 5 bases and 4 bases respectively, with 17 bases between them.

The rearrangement uses TRBV28 and TRBJ2-4, with TRBD2 matching over 13 bases. The V and J ends lost 6 bases and 6 bases, in that order; junction bases with no gene match: 14. The CDR3 length is 18 residues. Germline lookup yields CDR1 MDHEN and CDR2 SYDVKM. The CDR3 bases are TGTGCCAGCAGAGCGGGACTAGCGGGATCACCCGGCCGAAACATTCAGTACTTC. Translation: CASRAGLAGSPGRNIQYF.

This chain links TRBV7-9 with TRBJ2-1; possibly TRBD2 for D (6 bases). Trimming took off 0 bases at V and 6 bases at J, with 9 bases between the two ends. From germline, CDR1 is SEHNR and CDR2 FQNEAQ (reference sequence). This CDR3 is built from 14 residues. This CDR3 reads CASSLASSVNEQFF. Written as DNA, the CDR3 is TGTGCCAGCAGCTTAGCGTCTAGCGTCAATGAGCAGTTCTTC.

The V call is TRBV9, the J call TRBJ2-7; 8 nucleotides match TRBD2. CDR3 size: 16 residues. With 0 bases clipped from V and 4 bases from J, the junction kept 9 bases outside the gene matches. Looked up from germline, CDR1 is SGDLS and CDR2 is YYNGEE. CDR3 in DNA: TGTGCCAGCAGCGTAGTAGGTCGAGCGGGAGTATACGAGCAGTACTTC. This sequence encodes CASSVVGRAGVYEQYF.

With respect to this clone: Other DNA sequences of this sample code for an identical CDR3. V is TRBV4-1 and J is TRBJ1-5, with no clear D. Deletions cut 0 bases from V and 5 bases from J, with 8 bases between. Germline-derived CDR1 and CDR2 are MGHRA and YSYEKL. The CDR3 extends over 14 amino acids. CDR3 amino acids: CASSQETAYQPQHF. The CDR3 DNA sequence: TGCGCCAGCAGCCAAGAAACGGCGTATCAGCCCCAGCATTTT.